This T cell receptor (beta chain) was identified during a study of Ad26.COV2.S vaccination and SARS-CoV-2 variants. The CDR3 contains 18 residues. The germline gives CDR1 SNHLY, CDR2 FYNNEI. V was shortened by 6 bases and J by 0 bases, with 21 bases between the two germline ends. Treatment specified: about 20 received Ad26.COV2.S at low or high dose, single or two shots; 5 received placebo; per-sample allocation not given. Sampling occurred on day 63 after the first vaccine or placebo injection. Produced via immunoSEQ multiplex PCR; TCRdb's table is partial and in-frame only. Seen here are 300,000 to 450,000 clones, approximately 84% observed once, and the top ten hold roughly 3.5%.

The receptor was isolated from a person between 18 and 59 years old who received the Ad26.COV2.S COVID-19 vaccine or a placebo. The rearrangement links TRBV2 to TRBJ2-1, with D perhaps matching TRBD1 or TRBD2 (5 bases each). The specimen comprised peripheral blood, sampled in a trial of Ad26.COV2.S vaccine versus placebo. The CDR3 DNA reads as TGTGCCAGCAGCCCCCTGGGGCTTAGCGCCTACTCCTACAATGAGCAGTTCTTC. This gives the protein CASSPLGLSAYSYNEQFF.